This T cell receptor beta chain was captured by sequencing in a study of control samples from healthy donors and cancer patients. Germline V CDR1 and CDR2: MRHNA, SNTAGT. Trimming cost V 2 bases and J 1 base, with 12 bases left between them. The CDR3 contains 16 residues. This table comes from immunoSEQ multiplex PCR, and its TCRdb copy is limited to in-frame clones, with some not included. The table lists about 13,000 clones, roughly 71% of them singletons. This receptor was obtained from a male donor with melanoma. Sequences were obtained from formalin-fixed, paraffin-embedded tissue. The J gene is TRBJ2-1, the V gene TRBV6-4; D call uncertain. In nucleotides, the CDR3 is TGTGCCAGCAGTGACAAGGGATATGGGTCCTACAATGAGCAGTTCTTC. It is translated as CASSDKGYGSYNEQFF.